This TCR beta chain came from a study of prognosis after radiotherapy for stage I lung cancer. The wider study: The patients comprised 13 men and over 5 women, spanning ages roughly 50 to 90 and having a median of approximately 74 years.

This clonotype was found many times. The CDR3 is 15 residues long. Germline V CDR1 and CDR2: SGHDN, FVKESK. V lost 1 base, J lost 8 bases, and 6 bases stayed unmatched. Among the patients, all were node-negative on CT and PET/CT, and none had received prior chemotherapy or radiotherapy or had other malignancies. Genomic DNA was the source, and TCR beta CDR3 was amplified from it by two-round multiplex PCR. First-round PCR, the initial amplification, used primers specific to each TRBV and TRBJ gene. MiXCR, run by TCRdb on the multiplex PCR reads, gives a single entry per CDR3 protein. Counted here are about 24,000 distinct CDR3 sequences, more than 35% occurring once; the ten biggest clones make up about 22%.

V and J are TRBV14 and TRBJ2-7, with 12 bases matching TRBD2. Sequencing was performed on PBMCs, taken before or after stereotactic body radiation therapy (not recorded which). The receptor was derived from a donor over 45 with non-small cell lung cancer. CDR3 in amino acids: CASSQAQTSGSKQYF. In nucleotides, the CDR3 is TGTGCCAGCAGCCAAGCGCAGACTAGCGGGAGTAAGCAGTACTTC.